One T cell receptor (beta chain) is described in this entry. The record originates from a study of regulatory T cells in long-lasting Graves disease. The TCR beta library used iRepertoire HTBI primers with Arm-PCR amplification of CDR3. TCRdb re-called the multiplex PCR reads with MiXCR, one entry per CDR3 protein. Of 650,000 to 850,000 distinct CDR3 sequences listed, around 30% were seen once; the top ten hold 40% to 50%. Time point here: persistent/refractory GD, antithyroid drugs over 5 years with positive TRAb. The TCR library was made from RNA extracted from PBMCs. There are 13 residues in the CDR3. Germline V lookup: CDR1 SGHRS, CDR2 YFSETQ. Between the trimmed V and J ends, which lost 1 base and 5 bases, there was a span of 7 bases.

The TCR originated in a female donor with Graves disease. This sample comprised peripheral blood mononuclear cells (PBMCs), obtained when the disease was refractory, from a patient treated with antithyroid drugs. This chain connects TRBV5-1 to TRBJ2-1; D call uncertain. The CDR3 spells CASSLQQDNEQFF. DNA of the CDR3: TGCGCCAGCAGCTTGCAACAAGACAATGAGCAGTTCTTC.